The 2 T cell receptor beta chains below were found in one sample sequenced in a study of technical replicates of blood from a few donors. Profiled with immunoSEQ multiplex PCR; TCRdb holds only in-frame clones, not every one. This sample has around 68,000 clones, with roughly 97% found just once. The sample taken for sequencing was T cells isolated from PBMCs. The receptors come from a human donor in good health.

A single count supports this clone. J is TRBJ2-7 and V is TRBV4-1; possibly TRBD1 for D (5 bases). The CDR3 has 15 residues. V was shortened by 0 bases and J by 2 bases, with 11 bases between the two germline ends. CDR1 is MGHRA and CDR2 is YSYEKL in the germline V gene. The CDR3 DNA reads TGCGCCAGCAGCCAAGAATCAGGGAATACCTACGAGCAGTACTTC. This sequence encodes CASSQESGNTYEQYF.

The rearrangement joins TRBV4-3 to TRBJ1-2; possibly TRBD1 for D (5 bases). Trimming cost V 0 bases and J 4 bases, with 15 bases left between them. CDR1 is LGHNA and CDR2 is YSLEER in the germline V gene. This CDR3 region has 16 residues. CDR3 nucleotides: TGCGCCAGCAGCCAAGATCAAACCTTTCAGGGCTATGGCTACACCTTC. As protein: CASSQDQTFQGYGYTF.